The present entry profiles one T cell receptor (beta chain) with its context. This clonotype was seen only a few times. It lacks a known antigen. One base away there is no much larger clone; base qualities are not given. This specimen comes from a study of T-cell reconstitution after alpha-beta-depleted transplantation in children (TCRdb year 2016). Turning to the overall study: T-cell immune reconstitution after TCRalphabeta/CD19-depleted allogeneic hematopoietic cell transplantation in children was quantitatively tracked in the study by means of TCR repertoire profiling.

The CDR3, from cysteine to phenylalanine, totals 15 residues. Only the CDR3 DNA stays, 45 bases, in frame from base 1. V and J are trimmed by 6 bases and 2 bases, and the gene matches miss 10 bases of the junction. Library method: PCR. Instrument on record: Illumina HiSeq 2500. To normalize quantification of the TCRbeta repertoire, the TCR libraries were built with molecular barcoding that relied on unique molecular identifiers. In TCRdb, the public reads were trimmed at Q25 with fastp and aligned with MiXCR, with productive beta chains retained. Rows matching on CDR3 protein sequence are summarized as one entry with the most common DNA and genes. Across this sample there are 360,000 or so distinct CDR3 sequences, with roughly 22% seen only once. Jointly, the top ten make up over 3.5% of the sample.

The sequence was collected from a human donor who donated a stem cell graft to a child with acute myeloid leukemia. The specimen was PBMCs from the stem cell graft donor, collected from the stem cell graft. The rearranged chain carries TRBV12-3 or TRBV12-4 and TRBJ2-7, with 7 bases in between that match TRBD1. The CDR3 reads CASRARQGGPYEQYF. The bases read TGTGCCAGCAGGGCACGACAGGGTGGGCCCTACGAGCAGTACTTC.